A selection of T cell receptor beta chains follows, all from one sample in a study of blood T cell repertoires in COVID-19. Sequencing was performed with immunoSEQ multiplex PCR; in TCRdb, only in-frame clones are kept and a portion is missing. The sample records 58,000 or so clones, 78% being singletons. The sample taken for sequencing was peripheral blood. The receptors shown here come from a human donor in a cohort sampled during active COVID-19. Each CDR3 is given with its conserved first and last residue. Each record gives: clone size, V gene, D gene, J gene, CDR3 DNA, CDR3 protein. A D gene is named only where the DNA matches it firmly. Clone size, where shown, is once, few, many, or a class for clones that have expanded.

size: .; V: TRBV6-6; D: .; J: TRBJ2-7; DNA: TGTGCCAGCAGTTACTCACAAGACTACGAGCAGTACTTC; CDR3: CASSYSQDYEQYF
size: .; V: TRBV7-9; D: TRBD2; J: TRBJ2-7; DNA: TGTGCCAGCAGCCCGCCGGGTAGCGGGGGACCGTACGAGCAGTACTTC; CDR3: CASSPPGSGGPYEQYF
size: once; V: TRBV6-2/TRBV6-3; D: TRBD1; J: TRBJ1-2; DNA: TGTGCCAGCAGTTCCCTCTCGGGACAGGGAAACTATGGCTACACCTTC; CDR3: CASSSLSGQGNYGYTF
size: few; V: TRBV5-1; D: .; J: TRBJ1-3; DNA: TGCGCCAGCAGCTTTTCGCCGGGGGAATCTGGAAACACCATATATTTT; CDR3: CASSFSPGESGNTIYF
size: .; V: TRBV11-2; D: .; J: TRBJ2-7; DNA: TGTGCCAGCAGCTCTGTGCAGGGGCAAAATATCTACGAGCAGTACTTC; CDR3: CASSSVQGQNIYEQYF
size: .; V: TRBV5-6; D: .; J: TRBJ2-2; DNA: TGTGCCAGCAGCTTGTCTAAGTTTGTGAACACCGGGGAGCTGTTTTTT; CDR3: CASSLSKFVNTGELFF
size: .; V: TRBV3-1/TRBV3-2; D: .; J: TRBJ2-5; DNA: TGTGCCAGCAGCCAAGATATAATGCGGGGTGAGCCCCAGTACTTC; CDR3: CASSQDIMRGEPQYF
size: .; V: TRBV28; D: .; J: TRBJ1-1; DNA: TGTGCCAGCAGTTTTACCCAGGGGCTTTCCACTGAAGCTTTCTTT; CDR3: CASSFTQGLSTEAFF
size: .; V: TRBV4-1; D: TRBD1; J: TRBJ2-1; DNA: TGCGCCAGCAGACATACAGGGGAGAATGAGCAGTTCTTC; CDR3: CASRHTGENEQFF
size: few; V: TRBV19; D: TRBD2; J: TRBJ2-5; DNA: TGTGCCAGTAGTATATGGTATTCCGGGGGGGCAGAAGAGACCCAGTACTTC; CDR3: CASSIWYSGGAEETQYF
size: .; V: TRBV27; D: .; J: TRBJ2-5; DNA: TGTGCCAGCAGTTTATCTAGCGCTCAAGAGACCCAGTACTTC; CDR3: CASSLSSAQETQYF
size: .; V: TRBV3-1/TRBV3-2; D: .; J: TRBJ1-3; DNA: TGTGCCAGCAGAGACGACAGCAGCTCTGGAAACACCATATATTTT; CDR3: CASRDDSSSGNTIYF
size: once; V: TRBV4-3; D: TRBD2; J: TRBJ2-7; DNA: TGCGCCAGCAGCCAAGATATTAGCGGGACGGGTTGGGAGCAGTACTTC; CDR3: CASSQDISGTGWEQYF
size: .; V: TRBV6-1; D: .; J: TRBJ2-2; DNA: TGTGCCAGCAGTGAAGCGCTTCGGGTTATCTCGTGGGCCGGGGAGCTGTTTTTT; CDR3: CASSEALRVISWAGELFF
size: .; V: TRBV11-2; D: .; J: TRBJ1-1; DNA: TGTGCCAGCAGCCTTCAGCTAGTTCAGACTGAAGCTTTCTTT; CDR3: CASSLQLVQTEAFF
size: few; V: TRBV5-6; D: .; J: TRBJ1-1; DNA: TGTGCCAGCAGCCTGGCCGGTGGGAACACTGAAGCTTTCTTT; CDR3: CASSLAGGNTEAFF
size: .; V: TRBV4-1; D: .; J: TRBJ1-2; DNA: TGCGCCAGCAGCCAAGATCGCAGGGGTTGGGGCTACACCTTC; CDR3: CASSQDRRGWGYTF
size: once; V: TRBV4-2; D: .; J: TRBJ1-2; DNA: TGTGCCAGCAGCCAAGATTGGCAGGGGCTTAATGGCTACACCTTC; CDR3: CASSQDWQGLNGYTF
size: .; V: TRBV2; D: .; J: TRBJ1-2; DNA: TGTGCCAGCAGTGAAGTGGCCGGGGGTTATGGCTACACCTTC; CDR3: CASSEVAGGYGYTF
size: .; V: TRBV19; D: .; J: TRBJ2-7; DNA: TGTGCCAGTAGTATGTTTGGTCGGTTTGACTCCTACGAGCAGTACTTC; CDR3: CASSMFGRFDSYEQYF
size: .; V: TRBV6-2/TRBV6-3; D: .; J: TRBJ2-7; DNA: TGTGCCAGCAGTTACCCAGGGGACTACGAGCAGTACTTC; CDR3: CASSYPGDYEQYF
size: .; V: TRBV19; D: TRBD1; J: TRBJ2-7; DNA: TGTGCCAGTAGTCCAATACAGGGGTTCAACGAGCAGTACTTC; CDR3: CASSPIQGFNEQYF
size: .; V: TRBV9; D: TRBD2; J: TRBJ2-7; DNA: TGTGCCAGCAGCGTAGCGGCTAGCGGTCCTTACGAGCAGTACTTC; CDR3: CASSVAASGPYEQYF
size: .; V: TRBV29-1; D: TRBD1; J: TRBJ1-1; DNA: TGCAGCGTTGAATTAGGGGGCGAATACACTGAAGCTTTCTTT; CDR3: CSVELGGEYTEAFF
size: .; V: TRBV18; D: TRBD1; J: TRBJ1-5; DNA: TGTGCCAGCTCACTGACAGGGTTAGACGAGCCCCAGCATTTT; CDR3: CASSLTGLDEPQHF
size: few; V: TRBV12-3/TRBV12-4; D: .; J: TRBJ1-2; DNA: TGTGCCAGCAGTTTGCTTGGCAACTATGGCTACACCTTC; CDR3: CASSLLGNYGYTF
size: once; V: TRBV5-5; D: .; J: TRBJ1-2; DNA: TGTGCCAGCAGCCCCCCGGCGGGGACGGCCAACTATGGCTACACCTTC; CDR3: CASSPPAGTANYGYTF
size: .; V: TRBV28; D: .; J: TRBJ1-2; DNA: TGTGCCAGCAGTTTAGAGGGAAACTATGGCTACACCTTC; CDR3: CASSLEGNYGYTF
size: .; V: TRBV27; D: TRBD1; J: TRBJ1-2; DNA: TGTGCCAGCAGGGGACAGGGGAACTATGGCTACACCTTC; CDR3: CASRGQGNYGYTF
size: .; V: TRBV28; D: .; J: TRBJ1-2; DNA: TGTGCCAGCAGTTTCGTTCGGGGACGGGGGAGCTATGGCTACACCTTC; CDR3: CASSFVRGRGSYGYTF
size: few; V: TRBV27; D: .; J: TRBJ2-2; DNA: TGTGCCAGCAGTCCTGCGGCCGGGGAGCTGTTTTTT; CDR3: CASSPAAGELFF